Listed below are T cell receptor beta chains from one sample, sequenced in a study of blood T cell repertoires in COVID-19. Some clones are missing from TCRdb's copy, which holds only in-frame ones; the method was immunoSEQ multiplex PCR. This table has approximately 270,000 clones, roughly 85% appearing once. What was sequenced was peripheral blood. The source of these receptors is a man aged 18 to 29 with active or convalescent COVID-19. CDR3s include the opening cysteine and the closing phenylalanine or tryptophan. D genes are given only for firm matches. Clone size is not always given. Where it is, it says once, few, many or a class for expanded clones.

cdr3_nt | cdr3_aa | j_call | clone_size | v_call | d_call
TGTGCCAGCAGTCCCCAGGGGGAGGACTATGGCTACACCTTC | CASSPQGEDYGYTF | TRBJ1-2 | - | TRBV21-1 | -
TGTGCCAGTAGCCAGGGGGGCCTTGGGAATTCACCCCTCCACTTT | CASSQGGLGNSPLHF | TRBJ1-6 | - | TRBV19 | TRBD1
TGTGCCAGCAGTCCGCCCCGGGGACAGGGACTCACCTTC | CASSPPRGQGLTF | TRBJ1-2 | few | TRBV27 | TRBD1
TGCGCCAGCAGCTTGGAAATAGCGGGAAACGGGAATGAGCAGTTCTTC | CASSLEIAGNGNEQFF | TRBJ2-1 | - | TRBV5-1 | TRBD2
TGTGCCAGCAGCTTAGGGGGACAGGAAGCTAACTATGGCTACACCTTC | CASSLGGQEANYGYTF | TRBJ1-2 | - | TRBV7-9 | TRBD1
TGTGCCAGCAGCCAAGATCTGCGGGATCCCTATGGCTACACCTTC | CASSQDLRDPYGYTF | TRBJ1-2 | once | TRBV4-2 | -
TGTGCCAGCAGTTTATCGAGGGCCCTGAATTCACCCCTCCACTTT | CASSLSRALNSPLHF | TRBJ1-6 | - | TRBV28 | -
TGTGCCAGCAGCCGGACTAGCGGGAAGCAAGAGACCCAGTACTTC | CASSRTSGKQETQYF | TRBJ2-5 | - | TRBV5-4 | TRBD2
TGTGCCACGGGTCGGAATCAGCCCCAGCATTTT | CATGRNQPQHF | TRBJ1-5 | - | TRBV6-5 | -
TGTGCCTGGGGCGACAGGGCAGGAAACACCATATATTTT | CAWGDRAGNTIYF | TRBJ1-3 | - | TRBV30 | TRBD1
TGTGCCAGCAGTGAATCCGAGAGAGATACGCAGTATTTT | CASSESERDTQYF | TRBJ2-3 | - | TRBV25-1 | -
TGTGCCAGCTCACCTATCGGCCTCCAGGCGAACACTGAAGCTTTCTTT | CASSPIGLQANTEAFF | TRBJ1-1 | - | TRBV18 | -
TGTGCCAGCAGTGGGCTAGTTCGGACAGATACGCAGTATTTT | CASSGLVRTDTQYF | TRBJ2-3 | - | TRBV2 | -
TGTGCCAGCTCACCGAAAGGGGGGGGGAATTCACCCCTCCACTTT | CASSPKGGGNSPLHF | TRBJ1-6 | - | TRBV18 | -
TGTGCCAGCAGTGGCCGGGGAGTTAATGAGCAGTTCTTC | CASSGRGVNEQFF | TRBJ2-1 | - | TRBV25-1 | -
TGTGCCAGCAGTTACACTCCAGGGTACCCCTACGAGCAGTACTTC | CASSYTPGYPYEQYF | TRBJ2-7 | - | TRBV6-5 | -
TGTGCCAGCAGCTTAGTAGCAGGGGGCCTCGAGACCCAGTACTTC | CASSLVAGGLETQYF | TRBJ2-5 | - | TRBV11-2 | TRBD1
TGTGCCAGCAGCTTCCGGGACAGGCCTTACAATGAGCAGTTCTTC | CASSFRDRPYNEQFF | TRBJ2-1 | - | TRBV5-6 | TRBD1
TGTGCCAGCAGCTTAGGGACTGCTGGAAACACCATATATTTT | CASSLGTAGNTIYF | TRBJ1-3 | - | TRBV5-5 | -
TGTGCCAGCAGCGTAGTTCCGGGATACTCTGGAAACACCATATATTTT | CASSVVPGYSGNTIYF | TRBJ1-3 | - | TRBV9 | -
TGCAGCGTTGGAGGACTAGCGGGAGTAGGGGAGCAGTACTTC | CSVGGLAGVGEQYF | TRBJ2-7 | - | TRBV29-1 | TRBD2
TGTGCCAGCAGCTTAGGATTTGGTAGTAGTAAAGATGAGCAGTTCTTC | CASSLGFGSSKDEQFF | TRBJ2-1 | - | TRBV7-2 | -
TGTGCCAGCAGTTTTAGCGGGACAGGGGATGAAAAACTGTTTTTT | CASSFSGTGDEKLFF | TRBJ1-4 | - | TRBV28 | TRBD1
TGTGCCAGCAGTGAAGGGGGAGTCTTTAATCAGCCCCAGCATTTT | CASSEGGVFNQPQHF | TRBJ1-5 | few | TRBV6-1 | -
TGTGCCTGGAGTGTAACGGACTTCTATGGCTACACCTTC | CAWSVTDFYGYTF | TRBJ1-2 | - | TRBV30 | -
TGCGCCAGCAGCTTGGAGGGACAAACAGGCCAGCCCCAGCATTTT | CASSLEGQTGQPQHF | TRBJ1-5 | - | TRBV5-1 | -
TGTGCCAGTAGTATACTCGGGAATGAGCAGTTCTTC | CASSILGNEQFF | TRBJ2-1 | - | TRBV19 | -
TGTGCCATCAATCGAGGGACAGGGAACTATGGCTACACCTTC | CAINRGTGNYGYTF | TRBJ1-2 | - | TRBV10-3 | TRBD1
TGTGCCAGCAGCTCCCCCGTGACAGGGGTAACACCCGGGGAGCTGTTTTTT | CASSSPVTGVTPGELFF | TRBJ2-2 | - | TRBV7-9 | TRBD1
TGTGCCACCAGCATACAGGGATCTCAGCCCCAGCATTTT | CATSIQGSQPQHF | TRBJ1-5 | once | TRBV15 | -
TGTGCCAGCAGGCAGGGGCCGGGTGGGGAGACCCAGTACTTC | CASRQGPGGETQYF | TRBJ2-5 | once | TRBV27 | -
TGTGCCAGTAGTTCCTTTGTACGGGACACCGGGGAGCTGTTTTTT | CASSSFVRDTGELFF | TRBJ2-2 | - | TRBV19 | -
TGTGCCAGCAGCAGCGAGGAATCCTATAATTCACCCCTCCACTTT | CASSSEESYNSPLHF | TRBJ1-6 | - | TRBV3-1/TRBV3-2 | -
TGTGCCAGTGGAAATTTACAGGGCTATGGCTACACCTTC | CASGNLQGYGYTF | TRBJ1-2 | - | TRBV19 | -
TGTGCCAGCATCCCCCCTTTAGCAGGGGAGCTGTTTTTT | CASIPPLAGELFF | TRBJ2-2 | - | TRBV11-3 | -
TGCGCCAGCAGCCAAGGGGGCCCCTATGGCTACACCTTC | CASSQGGPYGYTF | TRBJ1-2 | - | TRBV4-3 | -
TGTGCCAGCAGCTACTGGGGACAGGCCAACGTTACCTTC | CASSYWGQANVTF | TRBJ1-2 | - | TRBV13 | TRBD1
TGCGCCAGCAGCCTGACAGAGAGTTACGAGCAGTACTTC | CASSLTESYEQYF | TRBJ2-7 | - | TRBV5-1 | -
TGTGCCAGCAGCTTAGACCCAGGGGGTGGTGCCAAAAACATTCAGTACTTC | CASSLDPGGGAKNIQYF | TRBJ2-4 | - | TRBV5-5 | TRBD1
TGTGCCAGCAGCAGAGTGAGCTCTGGGGCCAACGTCCTGACTTTC | CASSRVSSGANVLTF | TRBJ2-6 | - | TRBV9 | -
TGTGCCAGCAGCTACGAGGCAAATACGCAGTATTTT | CASSYEANTQYF | TRBJ2-3 | - | TRBV11-2 | -
TGTGCCAGCAGCCCCGAGGGGGCGTCCTCCTACAATGAGCAGTTCTTC | CASSPEGASSYNEQFF | TRBJ2-1 | - | TRBV7-8 | TRBD1
TGTGCCAGCAGCCCTGACAGGGGCAGGGAAGCTTTCTTT | CASSPDRGREAFF | TRBJ1-1 | - | TRBV14 | TRBD1
TGTGCCTGGACTGAGGGAAACGCCGGGGAGCTGTTTTTT | CAWTEGNAGELFF | TRBJ2-2 | once | TRBV30 | -
TGTGCCAGCAGTTACTCGAGGGGGAGGGGGTACAATGAGCAGTTCTTC | CASSYSRGRGYNEQFF | TRBJ2-1 | - | TRBV6-2/TRBV6-3 | -
TGTGCCAGCAGCTTAGGACAGGAAGGGCTGAACACTGAAGCTTTCTTT | CASSLGQEGLNTEAFF | TRBJ1-1 | - | TRBV7-8 | -
TGTGCCAGCAGTTCACCCGGGACTAGCGGGAGCTCCTACAATGAGCAGTTCTTC | CASSSPGTSGSSYNEQFF | TRBJ2-1 | once | TRBV28 | TRBD2
TGTGCCAGCAGTTACTCGGCAGACTATGGCTACACCTTC | CASSYSADYGYTF | TRBJ1-2 | once | TRBV6-6 | -
TGTGCCAGCAGTTTGGGCATATCCTACGAGCAGTACTTC | CASSLGISYEQYF | TRBJ2-7 | - | TRBV27 | -
TGTGCCAGCAGTTCGAGGGCTAGGGCACTCCGAGAGACCCAGTACTTC | CASSSRARALRETQYF | TRBJ2-5 | - | TRBV2 | -
TGTGCCAGCAGTTACACTCGGTCGGGAGGCTACGAGCAGTACTTC | CASSYTRSGGYEQYF | TRBJ2-7 | - | TRBV6-6 | TRBD2
TGTGCCAGCAGGCGGGACCGCCGGGACACTGAAGCTTTCTTT | CASRRDRRDTEAFF | TRBJ1-1 | - | TRBV27 | -
TGTGCCAGCAGCCTAAGGACAGTCACTGAAGCTTTCTTT | CASSLRTVTEAFF | TRBJ1-1 | - | TRBV3-1/TRBV3-2 | -
TGTGCCAGCAGTTATGCACTCGCCTACGAGCAGTACTTC | CASSYALAYEQYF | TRBJ2-7 | - | TRBV6-2/TRBV6-3 | -
TGTGCCAGCAGTGACCAGGGATCCTCCTATGGCTACACCTTC | CASSDQGSSYGYTF | TRBJ1-2 | - | TRBV6-1 | -
TGTGCCATCCGCGGTTCGAGCACAGATACGCAGTATTTT | CAIRGSSTDTQYF | TRBJ2-3 | - | TRBV10-3 | -